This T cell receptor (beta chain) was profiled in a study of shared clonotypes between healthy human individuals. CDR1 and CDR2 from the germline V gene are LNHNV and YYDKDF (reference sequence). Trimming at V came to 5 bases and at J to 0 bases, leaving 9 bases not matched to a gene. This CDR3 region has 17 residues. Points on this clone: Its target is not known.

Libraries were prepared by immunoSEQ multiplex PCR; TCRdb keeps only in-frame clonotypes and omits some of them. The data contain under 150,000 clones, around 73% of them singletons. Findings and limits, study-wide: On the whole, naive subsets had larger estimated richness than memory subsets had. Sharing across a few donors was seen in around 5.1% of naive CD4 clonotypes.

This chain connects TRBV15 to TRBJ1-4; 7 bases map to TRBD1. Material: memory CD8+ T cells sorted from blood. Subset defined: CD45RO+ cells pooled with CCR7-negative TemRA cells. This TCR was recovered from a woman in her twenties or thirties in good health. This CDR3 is CATSGTGDTATNEKLFF. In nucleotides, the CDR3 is TGTGCCACCAGCGGAACAGGGGATACCGCAACTAATGAAAAACTGTTTTTT. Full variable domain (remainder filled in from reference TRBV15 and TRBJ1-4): DAMVIQNPRYQVTQFGKPVTLSCSQTLNHNVMYWYQQKSSQAPKLLFHYYDKDFNNEADTPDNFQSRRPNTSFCFLDIRSPGLGDTAMYLCATSGTGDTATNEKLFFGSGTQLSVL.